The 21 T cell receptor beta chains below were found in one sample sequenced in a study of cytomegalovirus exposure and HLA in healthy donors. PCR used 60 Vbeta primers and 13 Jbeta primers. The protocol was immunoSEQ multiplex PCR, while the TCRdb copy is restricted to in-frame clones and leaves out a portion. This table has some 140,000 clones, 79% appearing once. Sequencing input: PBMCs. The source of these receptors is a man aged 40-55 years in good health and CMV-seropositive.

The chain combines TRBV5-5 with TRBJ1-1; no clear D. CDR1 is SGHKS, CDR2 YYEKEE, per germline (reference sequence). The V end lost 0 bases, the J end lost 5 bases, and 14 bases lay between the germline ends. The CDR3 has 15 amino acids. CDR3 sequence (DNA): TGTGCCAGCAGCTTGGCACCGGTTTGGTGGACTGAAGCTTTCTTT. Protein: CASSLAPVWWTEAFF.

This chain joins TRBV10-3 and TRBJ2-7; D may be TRBD1 (7 bases). Trimming took 4 bases from V and 3 from J, leaving 16 bases between them. This CDR3 spans 15 amino acids. Germline V lookup: CDR1 ENHRY, CDR2 SYGVKD. Here the CDR3 reads CAISVFLRGVYEQYF. For the CDR3, the DNA is TGTGCCATCAGTGTGTTTCTCAGGGGGGTCTACGAGCAGTACTTC.

This chain uses TRBV28 with TRBJ1-6, with D possibly matching TRBD1 (5 bases). V lost 4 bases to trimming and J lost 5 bases, with 9 bases between them. The CDR3 has 14 residues. Germline V gene data show CDR1 as MDHEN and CDR2 as SYDVKM. CDR3 sequence: CASSSRGDNSPLHF. In DNA form, the CDR3 reads TGTGCCAGCAGTTCGCGGGGGGATAATTCACCCCTCCACTTT. Filled out from reference TRBV28 and TRBJ1-6, the complete variable domain reads DVKVTQSSRYLVKRTGEKVFLECVQDMDHENMFWYRQDPGLGLRLIYFSYDVKMKEKGDIPEGYSVSREKKERFSLILESASTNQTSMYLCASSSRGDNSPLHFGNGTRLTVT.

The chain couples TRBV7-9 to TRBJ1-6; D is unclear. The germline V and J ends were trimmed by 5 bases and 7 bases, with 12 bases remaining between them. Germline lookup yields CDR1 SEHNR and CDR2 FQNEAQ (reference sequence). The CDR3 extends over 14 amino acids. CDR3 DNA: TGTGCCAGCAGCCCCCCAGGAGGGAATTCACCCCTCCACTTT. It yields the protein CASSPPGGNSPLHF.

This clone occurred a few times. In DNA form, the CDR3 reads TGTGCCTGGAGTACAGGACATGAAAAACTGTTTTTT. Translating gives CAWSTGHEKLFF. The chain combines TRBV30 with TRBJ1-4; possibly TRBD1 for D (5 bases). Germline lookup yields CDR1 GTSNPN and CDR2 SVGIG (reference sequence). The CDR3 extends over 12 amino acids. With 2 bases removed from V and 6 bases from J, the gap between germline ends came to 7 bases.

V and J are TRBV5-6 and TRBJ1-2; 7 bases fit TRBD1. Unmatched junction bases numbered 4, after V lost 0 bases and J lost 8 bases. The CDR3 consists of 13 residues. Germline lookup yields CDR1 SGHDT and CDR2 YYEEEE. DNA of the CDR3: TGTGCCAGCAGCTTGGTGACAGGGACGGGCTACACCTTC. Translating gives CASSLVTGTGYTF.

The genes are TRBV6-1 and TRBJ2-3; TRBD2 might be the D (6 bases). The CDR3 is 13 amino acids. V was clipped by 5 bases and J by 3 bases, with 9 bases between them. Looked up from germline, CDR1 is MNHNS and CDR2 is SASEGT. The CDR3 region is CASSNRETDTQYF. In nucleotides, the CDR3 is TGTGCCAGCAGTAATCGGGAGACAGATACGCAGTATTTT.

This rearrangement joins TRBV5-5 to TRBJ1-6; D ambiguous. Germline V gene sequence: CDR1 SGHKS, CDR2 YYEKEE (reference sequence). The V gene lost 0 bases and the J gene lost 0 bases, with 7 bases spanning the gap. The CDR3 consists of 16 residues. DNA of the CDR3: TGTGCCAGCAGCTTGGCTGGGAGCTCCTATAATTCACCCCTCCACTTT. It codes for CASSLAGSSYNSPLHF.

This clone has a handful of counts. The rearrangement joins TRBV7-3 to TRBJ2-3; D possibly corresponds to TRBD1 (6 bases). Between the trimmed V and J ends, which lost 5 bases and 5 bases, there was a span of 14 bases. Germline lookup yields CDR1 SGHTA and CDR2 FQGTGA. The length of the CDR3 is 14 residues. This CDR3 reads CASSPSTGKDTQYF. Written as DNA, the CDR3 is TGTGCCAGCAGCCCCTCCACAGGGAAAGATACGCAGTATTTT.

The chain joins TRBV2 to TRBJ1-2, with TRBD1 matching over 11 bases. V dropped 6 bases and J dropped 4; count of bases not matched to a gene: 4. This CDR3 is 14 amino acids long. CDR1 and CDR2 from the germline V gene are SNHLY and FYNNEI. The CDR3 region is CASSGQGASYGYTF. CDR3 in DNA: TGTGCCAGCAGCGGACAGGGGGCAAGCTATGGCTACACCTTC.

The chain employs TRBV2 and TRBJ2-5; weak D call: TRBD2 (5 bases). Germline CDR1 SNHLY, CDR2 FYNNEI. This CDR3 has 14 residues. V shed 7 bases and J shed 5 bases, with 17 bases lying between them. The CDR3 bases are TGTGCCAGCACCCCGAGAGGGTCGGGGGAGACCCAGTACTTC. It encodes CASTPRGSGETQYF.

Worth noting for this clone: This likely comes from a read error, as the CDR3 has no conserved phenylalanine or tryptophan at its end. The chain combines TRBV9 with TRBJ1-1; TRBD1 is a possible D gene (5 bases). The CDR3 has 13 residues. Germline values: CDR1 SGDLS, CDR2 YYNGEE. The V end was cut by 7 bases, the J end by 11 bases, with 21 bases between. This CDR3 reads CASASDVVGGAFL. CDR3 coding DNA: TGTGCCAGCGCGAGCGACGTGGTGGGGGGGGCTTTCCTT.

The chain joins TRBV4-2 to TRBJ2-5; maybe TRBD1 (5 bases). Trimming took off 0 bases at V and 5 bases at J, with 16 bases between the two ends. This CDR3 region has 16 residues. Germline values: CDR1 LGHNA, CDR2 YNFKEQ. The CDR3, as DNA: TGTGCCAGCAGCCAAGATGTCGGCCAGGGTGGGGAGACCCAGTACTTC. Translation: CASSQDVGQGGETQYF.

V is TRBV6-5 and J is TRBJ2-7; D is undetermined. Trimming stripped 2 bases from V and 4 bases from J, with 9 bases between. CDR3 length: 13 amino acids. CDR1 and CDR2 (germline): MNHEY, SVGAGI. CDR3 in amino acids: CASSYGQQYEQYF. The CDR3 nucleotides read TGTGCCAGCAGTTACGGGCAGCAGTACGAGCAGTACTTC.

This clone has more than one count but fewer than ten. V is TRBV28 and J is TRBJ1-5, with TRBD1 identical over 8 bases. V lost 4 bases to trimming and J lost 0 bases; unmatched junction nucleotides: 5. The CDR3 totals 16 residues. Germline lookup yields CDR1 MDHEN and CDR2 SYDVKM. The CDR3 is CASSSGQDYSNQPQHF. The CDR3 coding sequence is TGTGCCAGCAGTTCGGGACAGGACTATAGCAATCAGCCCCAGCATTTT.

A remark on this clone: Different DNA sequences within this sample yield the same CDR3. CDR3 region: CASSLGRNTEAFF. CDR3 DNA sequence: TGTGCCAGCAGCTTAGGTCGGAACACTGAAGCTTTCTTT. The chain employs TRBV11-2 and TRBJ1-1; no firm D call. Germline CDR1 and CDR2: SGHAT and FQNNGV. V lost 1 base and J 1 base, leaving 4 bases between the germline ends. CDR3 length: 13 amino acids.

V usage is TRBV7-9 and J usage is TRBJ1-1; D not resolved. The CDR3 sequence is 12 residues long. Germline CDR1 is SEHNR and CDR2 is FQNEAQ (reference sequence). The germline V and J ends were trimmed by 3 bases and 6 bases, with 8 bases remaining between them. The CDR3 is CASSLSGSEAFF. CDR3 coding DNA: TGTGCCAGCAGCTTGTCGGGTTCTGAAGCTTTCTTT.

The rearrangement uses TRBV19 and TRBJ1-5, with D tentatively TRBD1 (5 bases). Per the germline V gene, CDR1 is LNHDA and CDR2 is SQIVND (reference sequence). V was pared by 7 bases and J by 5 bases, with 18 bases between. The CDR3 is made up of 15 amino acids. CDR3 sequence: CASTGGWAADQPQHF. The CDR3 nucleotides read TGTGCCAGTACCGGGGGGTGGGCGGCCGATCAGCCCCAGCATTTT.

The rearrangement joins TRBV1 to TRBJ2-1; the table's D call of TRBD2 was not tested on the DNA. TRBV1 is listed as a pseudogene. CDR3 length: 17 amino acids. In DNA form, the CDR3 reads TGCACCAGCAGCCAAGGGACACCGACTAGCTCCTACAATGAGCAGTTCTTC. Translated, it gives CTSSQGTPTSSYNEQFF.

The chain carries TRBV2 and TRBJ2-7, with TRBD2 matching over 13 bases. In germline, CDR1 is SNHLY, CDR2 FYNNEI. This CDR3 comprises 16 residues. The V and J ends lost 6 bases and 0 bases, in that order; junction bases with no gene match: 5. The CDR3 DNA reads TGTGCCAGCAGCCTGACTAGCGGGGGGAGCTCCTACGAGCAGTACTTC. Encoded protein: CASSLTSGGSSYEQYF.

V usage is TRBV19 and J usage is TRBJ1-6, with 7 positions matching TRBD1. From germline, CDR1 is LNHDA and CDR2 SQIVND (reference sequence). This CDR3 is 15 amino acids long. With 5 bases clipped from V and 0 bases from J, the junction kept 1 base outside the gene matches. DNA of the CDR3: TGTGCCAGTAGTCGGGACAGCTCCTATAATTCACCCCTCCACTTT. Its protein product is CASSRDSSYNSPLHF.